This note documents a single T cell receptor beta chain sequence. Its antigen is not identified. Germline is not matched at one junction end, which may reflect a read error. Study observations and caveats: In terms of TCR gene usage, tumor memory CD4+ T cells clustered together with blood and lymph node memory CD4+ cells, as well as with lymph node naive CD4+ cells.

MiXCR, applied by TCRdb to the 5' RACE reads, yields one record per CDR3 protein. The table lists about 54,000 distinct CDR3 sequences, more than 15% of them singletons, with approximately 2.3% in the top ten. Sequencing was done on a sample of naive CD4+ T cells sorted from blood. Documented subset: naive CD4+ T cells, CD4+CD45RA+CD25-. The receptor was isolated from a female donor with breast cancer.

CDR3 in DNA: TGTGCCAGCTCACACCTAGCGGAACCAAAGAGCACCGGGGAGCTGCTTTTT. Translation gives CASSHLAEPKSTGELLF. The chain joins TRBV18 to TRBJ2-2; the match to TRBD2 covers 7 bases. The CDR3 has 17 amino acids. CDR1 is KGHSH and CDR2 is LQKENI in the germline V gene.